This T cell receptor beta chain emerged from a study of blood T cell repertoires in COVID-19. Background on the study: Specimens from acute and convalescent COVID-19 originated in the United States, Italy and Spain. The cDNA or gDNA used as material had been derived from T cells, B-cell-depleted T cells, or PBMCs.

This CDR3 comprises 15 residues. V shed 4 bases and J 3 bases; nucleotides not matched to a gene: 3. The germline V gene encodes CDR1 MNHEY and CDR2 SVGEGT. This clone was seen only once. Measured with immunoSEQ multiplex PCR; TCRdb has only the in-frame clones, and not every one. The sample consists of 150,000 to 200,000 clones, 85% to 95% of them appearing once. Seattle patients were enrolled during active infection and followed longitudinally. Sequencing was carried out using peripheral blood. The sequence was collected from a woman aged 55 to 70 with COVID-19, enrolled during active disease. The chain couples TRBV6-2 or TRBV6-3 to TRBJ2-2; 9 bases line up with TRBD1. Here the CDR3 reads CASSLTGGDTGELFF. CDR3 sequence (DNA): TGTGCCAGCAGTTTAACAGGGGGCGACACCGGGGAGCTGTTTTTT.